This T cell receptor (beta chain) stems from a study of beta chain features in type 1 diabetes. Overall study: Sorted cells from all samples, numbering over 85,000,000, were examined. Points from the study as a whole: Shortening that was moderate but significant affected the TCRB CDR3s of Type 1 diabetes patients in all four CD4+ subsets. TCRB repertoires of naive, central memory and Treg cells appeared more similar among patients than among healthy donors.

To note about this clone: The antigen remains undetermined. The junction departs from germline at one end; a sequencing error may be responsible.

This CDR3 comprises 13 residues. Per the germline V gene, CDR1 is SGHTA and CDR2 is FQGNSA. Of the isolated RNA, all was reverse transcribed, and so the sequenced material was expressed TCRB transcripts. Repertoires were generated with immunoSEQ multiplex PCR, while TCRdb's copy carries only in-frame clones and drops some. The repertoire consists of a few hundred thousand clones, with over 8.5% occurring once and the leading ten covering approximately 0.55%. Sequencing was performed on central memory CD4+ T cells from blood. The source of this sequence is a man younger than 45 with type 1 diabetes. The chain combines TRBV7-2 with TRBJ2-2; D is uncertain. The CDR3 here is CASTLQNTRELFF. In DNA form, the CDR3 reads TGTGCCAGCACATTACAGAACACCAGGGAGCTGTTTTTT.